Listed below are T cell receptor beta chains from one sample, sequenced in a study of control samples from healthy donors and cancer patients. Measured with immunoSEQ multiplex PCR; TCRdb has only the in-frame clones, and not every one. The repertoire holds roughly 93,000 clones, with approximately 88% as singletons. Sequencing used PBMCs. Receptors originate from a woman between 50 and 59 years old with colorectal cancer. The CDR3 runs from the conserved cysteine through the conserved F or W. A D gene is named only where the DNA matches it firmly. The size field is filled for only some rows; it gives once, few, many or a size class.

TRBV10-3	once	TRBJ2-1	NA	CAILRNNEQFF	TGTGCCATTTTACGAAACAATGAGCAGTTCTTC
TRBV12-3/TRBV12-4	NA	TRBJ2-5	NA	CASSKIQETQYF	TGTGCCAGCAGTAAGATACAAGAGACCCAGTACTTC
TRBV24-1	NA	TRBJ1-5	TRBD1	CATSKGGPNQPQHF	TGTGCCACCAGTAAAGGGGGCCCCAATCAGCCCCAGCATTTT
TRBV6-5	NA	TRBJ1-3	NA	CASSYMGSPAGNTIYF	TGTGCCAGCAGTTACATGGGGTCCCCTGCCGGAAACACCATATATTTT
TRBV5-4	NA	TRBJ1-1	TRBD1	CASSFQGQKLNTEAFF	TGTGCCAGCAGCTTCCAGGGACAGAAACTAAACACTGAAGCTTTCTTT
TRBV7-8	once	TRBJ1-1	NA	CASSRGGGRAEAFF	TGTGCCAGCAGCCGAGGGGGGGGTAGGGCTGAAGCTTTCTTT
TRBV28	NA	TRBJ1-5	NA	CASSSELGNQPQHF	TGTGCCAGCAGTTCGGAGCTGGGCAATCAGCCCCAGCATTTT
TRBV30	NA	TRBJ1-4	NA	CAWSAATNEKLFF	TGTGCCTGGAGTGCTGCAACTAATGAAAAACTGTTTTTT
TRBV30	NA	TRBJ1-2	NA	CAGSSGARGYTF	TGTGCCGGCTCATCAGGGGCGCGGGGCTACACCTTC
TRBV27	NA	TRBJ1-2	NA	CASSWGGADYGYTF	TGTGCCAGCAGTTGGGGGGGGGCGGACTATGGCTACACCTTC
TRBV5-5	NA	TRBJ1-1	NA	CASSFDEQGGTEAFF	TGTGCCAGCAGCTTCGATGAACAGGGAGGCACTGAAGCTTTCTTT
TRBV7-2	NA	TRBJ2-5	TRBD1	CASSPGTGGAPETQYF	TGTGCCAGCAGCCCCGGGACAGGGGGCGCTCCAGAGACCCAGTACTTC
TRBV2	NA	TRBJ2-3	NA	CASSESADTQYF	TGTGCCAGCAGTGAATCGGCAGATACGCAGTATTTT